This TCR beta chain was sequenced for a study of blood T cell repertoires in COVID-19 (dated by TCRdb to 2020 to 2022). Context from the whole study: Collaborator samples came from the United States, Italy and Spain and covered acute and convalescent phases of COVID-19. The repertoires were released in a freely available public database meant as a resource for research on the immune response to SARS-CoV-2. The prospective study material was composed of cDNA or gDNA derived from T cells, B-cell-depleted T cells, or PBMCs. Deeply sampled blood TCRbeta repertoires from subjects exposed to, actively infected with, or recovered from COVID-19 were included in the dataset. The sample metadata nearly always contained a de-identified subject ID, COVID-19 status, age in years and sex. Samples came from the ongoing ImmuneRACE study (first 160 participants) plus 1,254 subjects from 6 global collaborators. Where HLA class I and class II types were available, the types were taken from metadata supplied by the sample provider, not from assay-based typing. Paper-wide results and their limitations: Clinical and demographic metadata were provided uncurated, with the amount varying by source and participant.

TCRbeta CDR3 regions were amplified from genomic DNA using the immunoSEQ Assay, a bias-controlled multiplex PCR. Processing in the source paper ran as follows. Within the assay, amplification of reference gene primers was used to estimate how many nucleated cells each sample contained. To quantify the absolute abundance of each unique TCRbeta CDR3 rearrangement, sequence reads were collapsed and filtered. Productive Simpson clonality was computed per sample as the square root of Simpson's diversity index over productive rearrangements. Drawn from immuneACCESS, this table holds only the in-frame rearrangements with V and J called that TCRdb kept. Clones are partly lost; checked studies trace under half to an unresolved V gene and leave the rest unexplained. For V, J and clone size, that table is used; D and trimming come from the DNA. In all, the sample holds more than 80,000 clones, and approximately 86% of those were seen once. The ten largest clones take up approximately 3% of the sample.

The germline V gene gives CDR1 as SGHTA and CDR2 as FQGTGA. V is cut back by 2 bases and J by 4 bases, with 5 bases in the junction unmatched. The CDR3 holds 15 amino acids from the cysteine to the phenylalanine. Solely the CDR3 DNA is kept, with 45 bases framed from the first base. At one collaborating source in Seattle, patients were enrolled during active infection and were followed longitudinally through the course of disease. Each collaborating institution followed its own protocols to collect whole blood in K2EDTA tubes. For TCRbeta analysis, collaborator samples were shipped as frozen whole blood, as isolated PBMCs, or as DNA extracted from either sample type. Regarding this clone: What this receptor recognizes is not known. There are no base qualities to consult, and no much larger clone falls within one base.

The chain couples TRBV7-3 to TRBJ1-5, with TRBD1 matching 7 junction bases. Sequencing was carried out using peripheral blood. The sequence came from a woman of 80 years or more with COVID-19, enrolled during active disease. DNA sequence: TGTGCCAGCAGCTTACGTGGGGACAGAAATCAGCCCCAGCATTTT. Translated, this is CASSLRGDRNQPQHF.